Detailed here is one TCR beta chain. The antigen is unknown. These data come from a study of T cell responses to AZD1222 COVID-19 vaccine. Overall study findings and caveats: Unmutated regions of variants are reportedly targeted by nearly half of spike-specific TCRs. Only five or six people who got AZD1222 tested seropositive at baseline. Most donors were white British and more were female, and clonal diversity was possibly underestimated.

The protocol was immunoSEQ multiplex PCR, while the TCRdb copy is restricted to in-frame clones and leaves out a portion. Of some 130,000 clones listed, about 92% were seen once; the top ten hold more than 8.5%. Trimming shortened V by 5 bases and J by 1 base, and 23 bases separated the two germline ends. CDR3 length equals 18 residues. The germline CDR1 and CDR2 sequences are SQVTM and ANQGSEA. The chain combines TRBV29-1 with TRBJ2-2; D is perhaps TRBD1 (6 bases). Material: peripheral blood, obtained on day 0 of AZD1222 vaccination. The clonotype was recovered from an adult in good health. This chain's CDR3 is CSVLALQGPWLNTGELFF. CDR3 coding DNA: TGCAGCGTTCTCGCCCTACAGGGTCCCTGGTTGAACACCGGGGAGCTGTTTTTT.